This TCR beta chain was sequenced for a study of shared clonotypes between healthy human individuals (dated by TCRdb to about 2020). Regarding the complete study: A few men and a couple of women, aged 18 to 49 years, made up the cohort. For each donor, CD4 naive and CD4 memory were each given three plates, CD8 naive was given two plates, and CD8 memory was given one plate. The study deeply sequenced blood TCR repertoires of five healthy adults to estimate repertoire size and the extent of clonotype sharing between individuals. Libraries were prepared and TCR repertoires were sequenced by different laboratories using diverse techniques, in order to increase sequencing depth and limit assay-specific biases. Per donor, leukapheresis produced somewhere between about 0.8 and 9 billion PBMCs.

CD8 naive samples were obtained by positive selection for CCR7 among CD45RO-negative cells, yielding a CD45RA+CCR7+ population from which TemRA cells were excluded. The donors were healthy, HIV-negative adults with no recently reported acute infections or vaccinations. All donors were Caucasian adults living in Nashville, Tennessee, USA. After blood collection by leukapheresis, PBMCs were isolated using Ficoll-Histopaque density gradient centrifugation and then cryopreserved in the vapor phase of liquid nitrogen. Purity and quantity of every magnetically sorted T cell population were checked by analytical flow cytometry. Genomic DNA was isolated from every sorted fraction and measured by UV absorbance on a Nanodrop 2000c. General study outcomes and caveats: Incomplete sequencing was indicated by rarefaction of sorted-subset datasets, despite the large sequencing depth. Because the study included only a small number of donors, the genetic and exposure-history diversity represented was limited. Compared with non-shared clonotypes, the clonotypes found in all four sorted-subset donors had higher generation probabilities. Based on pairwise subsampling, the degree of clonotype sharing among donors was expected to be affected by sequencing depth. Sampling was restricted to blood, and TCR repertoires in tissue are likely to differ from TCR repertoires in blood. Naive subsets generally had larger estimated clonotype richness than memory subsets. When a handful of donors were compared, the shared fraction of clonotypes was roughly 5% for naive CD4, about 4% for naive CD8, 2.3% for memory CD4, and less than 0.45% for memory CD8.

A note on this clone: Its antigen has not been determined. No much larger clone is present one base from it, and per-base qualities are unavailable.

Using the deep immunoSEQ assay, TCR CDR3 regions were amplified from genomic DNA by multiplex PCR. For each cell subset, the extracted genomic DNA was distributed evenly across all wells of several immunoSEQ 96-well plates, and each plate served as one replicate. For sorted subsets, roughly 200 ng genomic DNA, equal to 25,000 to 35,000 T cell genomes, was loaded into each replicate PCR. The purified libraries were quantified using a Qubit 3.0 fluorometer, sized with a Bioanalyzer 2100, and then quantified again using the KAPA Library Quantification kit. Every immunoSEQ 96-well plate was sequenced on a dedicated single-read 150-cycle Illumina NextSeq 550 flow cell. In the original analysis: The immunoSEQ output contained only junctional sequences without quality scores, so filtering could not match that applied to full-length reads. Sequences were annotated with PyIR, a Python wrapper for IgBLAST v1.9, using IMGT germline references to assign V/J genes and CDR3. Any read was removed if the V/J assignment was weak (E-value above 1e-6), the CDR3 was missing, or the read contained stop codons, out-of-frame junctions, or ambiguous translated residues. V3J clonotypes were defined by identical inferred V gene, J gene, and CDR3 amino acid sequence. To compute the percentage overlap between repertoires, the number of shared unique clonotypes was divided by the size of the smaller repertoire. Richness of each repertoire was evaluated using RTK rarefaction, the Chao1 estimator, and Recon v2.1 estimates of unobserved clonotypes. Generation probabilities for all TCRbeta clonotypes obtained by the gDNA method from a handful of donors were computed using OLGA. The table comes from immuneACCESS by way of TCRdb, which keeps in-frame sequences with V and J called. Part of the clones is missing from these tables; in studies checked, under half for an unresolved V gene and the rest for unknown reasons. V, J and clone size are those of that table, while D and trimming were read from the DNA. This sample has hundreds of thousands of clones in its table, and roughly 96% of those were observed once. Approximately 0.1% of the sample comes from the top ten.

The germline V gene gives CDR1 as SGHVS and CDR2 as FNYEAQ. The CDR3 starts with the cysteine, ends with the phenylalanine, and has 13 residues. Only CDR3 DNA is held: 39 bases, read in frame from base 1. The trim is 2 bases for V and 5 bases for J, with a gap of 9 bases between the germline ends. The receptor was isolated from a woman in her twenties or thirties in good health. Sequenced: naive CD8+ T cells sorted from blood. The cell subset or site tag for this specimen amounts to: CD45RA+CCR7+. This chain joins TRBV7-6 to TRBJ2-5, with an unclear D gene assignment. The CDR3 region reads CASSLNGLETQYF. The DNA sequence is as follows: TGTGCCAGCAGCTTAAATGGGCTTGAGACCCAGTACTTC.